This TCR beta chain was recorded in a study of blood T cell repertoires in COVID-19. The CDR3 loop spans 12 amino acids. V lost 6 bases and J lost 3, with 8 bases in between. Per the germline V gene, CDR1 is SGHAT and CDR2 is FQNNGV. The study recruited people aged 18 to 89 years across about 25 US areas. Membership in each cohort depended on participant-reported clinical history. The table came from immunoSEQ multiplex PCR; TCRdb's copy has only in-frame clones and leaves some out. Here the sample spans roughly 68,000 clones, 70% to 90% being singletons. The chain combines TRBV11-2 with TRBJ1-1; D is unclear. The receptor was isolated from a woman between 40 and 50 years old with acute COVID-19. Sequences were obtained from PBMCs or T cells enriched from blood (not recorded which). The CDR3 region has the DNA TGTGCCAGCAGTTTCAGGTACACTGAAGCTTTCTTT. Its translation is CASSFRYTEAFF.